The rows below give T cell receptor beta chains drawn from one sample of a study of T cells expressing NK-cell markers. TCRdb re-called the 5' RACE reads and shows each CDR3 protein once, DNA omitted. This sample's table has 440,000 or so distinct CDR3 sequences. The source material was blood T cells: a sorted CD56 or NKG2C T cell subset, CD4+ or CD8+ T cells, or bulk PBMC T cells (not recorded which). These receptors were obtained from a woman between 18 and 75 years old in good health. CDR3s include the opening cysteine and the closing phenylalanine or tryptophan.

j_gene	v_gene	CDR3aa
TRBJ2-3	TRBV20-1	CSARGRDPALVAADTQYF
TRBJ2-1	TRBV20-1	CSARGASGTEYNEQFF
TRBJ2-3	TRBV11-2	CASSPSSVADSTDTQYF
TRBJ2-1	TRBV7-8	CASSATSGTRFYEQFF
TRBJ2-1	TRBV20-1	CSGRGLGLYNEQFF
TRBJ2-1	TRBV20-1	CSASYVLAGGQSYNEQFF
TRBJ1-6	TRBV5-1	CASSRDLGNSPLHF
TRBJ2-1	TRBV7-3	CASTFGTSSYNEQFF
TRBJ1-1	TRBV12-3/TRBV12-4	CASSITGTVTEAFF
TRBJ2-7	TRBV5-1	CASSAGSGTSGYYEQYF
TRBJ1-1	TRBV2	CASSEYGQGARKEAFF
TRBJ1-6	TRBV10-3	CAIRNAQENSPLHF
TRBJ2-1	TRBV20-1	CSAGTQGSSYNEQFF
TRBJ1-1	TRBV6-5	CASSSPRRGGTEAFF
TRBJ1-5	TRBV6-2/TRBV6-3	CAIRGGSWQPQHF
TRBJ2-5	TRBV5-5	CASSLVSETQYF
TRBJ1-1	TRBV7-8	CASSLGTTPNTEAFF
TRBJ2-7	TRBV4-2	CASSQGASGSDEQYF
TRBJ2-2	TRBV9	CASSVAWRGTANTGELFF
TRBJ2-1	TRBV12-3/TRBV12-4	CASRAKGRPYNEQFF
TRBJ1-6	TRBV4-3	CASSRDGIYNSPLHF
TRBJ2-2	TRBV5-1	CASSLVQAAGELFF
TRBJ2-3	TRBV15	CATVLSGRSTDTQYF
TRBJ2-1	TRBV3-1	CASSQGYGGSDEQFF
TRBJ2-3	TRBV20-1	CSADPRERTDTQYF
TRBJ2-2	TRBV2	CASSLGGLRGGELFF
TRBJ2-2	TRBV6-1	CASSLDEDTGELFF
TRBJ1-1	TRBV6-1	CASNQTGLRMNTEAFF
TRBJ2-1	TRBV6-5	CASSSYLGNEQFF
TRBJ2-6	TRBV4-3	CASSQGTGANVLTF
TRBJ2-6	TRBV19	CASSRAPGTKGANVLTF
TRBJ2-7	TRBV29-1	CSVAAGGTDEQYF
TRBJ2-5	TRBV7-2	CASSLRREGRETQYF
TRBJ2-1	TRBV4-2	CASSQTSGRTLGNEQFF
TRBJ2-5	TRBV29-1	CSVEGRTPRETQYF
TRBJ2-2	TRBV11-1	CASSGSADTGELFF
TRBJ2-7	TRBV20-1	CSANEGAGAHEQYF
TRBJ2-5	TRBV20-1	CSAPDSTQETQYF
TRBJ2-3	TRBV6-5	CASSYSASGASTDTQYF
TRBJ2-1	TRBV19	CASSMVGSLVYNEQFF
TRBJ2-1	TRBV20-1	CSARVQGRVYNEQFF
TRBJ1-6	TRBV30	CAWGPNSPLHF
TRBJ2-3	TRBV6-2/TRBV6-3	CASNGPSSRTDTQYF